Given below is one TCR beta chain in context. V shed 6 bases and J shed 2 bases, with 13 bases lying between them. The CDR3 spans 14 residues. The germline V gene encodes CDR1 KGHDR and CDR2 SFDVKD. The data are from a study of naive and memory T cell subsets. The beta constant-region primer was an equimolar mix of two oligonucleotides covering TRBC1 and TRBC2. Ligated cDNA was amplified by four rounds of PCR with nested alpha and beta constant-region primers and SP2. Each CDR3 protein gets one entry after TCRdb re-called the UMI-ligation and nested PCR reads with MiXCR. The data show about 120,000 distinct CDR3 sequences, 36% seen once. Cells stained for CD3, CD4, CD8, CD45RA, CD27 and viability were sorted into four CD45RA/CD27 subsets.

The clonotype was recovered from a human donor in good health. The rearrangement links TRBV24-1 to TRBJ2-7; either TRBD1 or TRBD2 may fit D (6 bases each). Input material: central memory CD4+ T cells from blood. CDR3: CATSPAGEAYEQYF. The CDR3 DNA is TGTGCCACCAGTCCAGCAGGGGAGGCCTACGAGCAGTACTTC.